The clone carrying this T cell receptor (beta chain) was seen at least ten times. The CDR3 runs to 13 residues. Germline V lookup: CDR1 SGHRS, CDR2 YFSETQ. The V gene lost 0 bases and the J gene lost 4 bases, with 5 bases spanning the gap. The data were obtained in a study of neurological immune-mediated disorders. TCRdb independently ran MiXCR on the 5' RACE reads; one entry per CDR3 protein. The table lists roughly 30,000 distinct CDR3 sequences, 6.6% of them singletons, with roughly 8.5% in the top ten. The sample comprised PBMCs. The rearrangement uses TRBV5-1 and TRBJ2-1; D uncertain. This clonotype originated in a woman between 50 and 59 years old in good health. This CDR3 reads CASSLDSYNEQFF. The DNA of the CDR3 is TGCGCCAGCAGCTTGGACAGTTACAATGAGCAGTTCTTC. Drawing the rest from reference TRBV5-1 and TRBJ2-1, the complete variable domain is KAGVTQTPRYLIKTRGQQVTLSCSPISGHRSVSWYQQTPGQGLQFLFEYFSETQRNKGNFPGRFSGRQFSNSRSEMNVSTLELGDSALYLCASSLDSYNEQFFGPGTRLTVL.